The clone carrying this T cell receptor (beta chain) occurred many times. The sample comes from a study of metastatic and nonmetastatic thyroid tumors. TCRdb reassembled clones from the PCR reads with MiXCR. The data show about 69,000 clones, approximately 15% seen once. Losses at the gene ends were 3 bases for V and 5 bases for J; bases not matched to a gene: 13. The germline V gene encodes CDR1 LNHNV and CDR2 YYDKDF (reference sequence). This CDR3 region has 17 residues. Before thyroid surgery, none of the patients had received any treatment. The chain is built from TRBV15 and TRBJ1-5; 7 bases are a match to TRBD1. This receptor was obtained from a male donor with papillary thyroid cancer or a benign thyroid nodule (not recorded which). Some clones in this sample may be carry-over from other donors' samples. What was sequenced was blood. In nucleotides, the CDR3 is TGTGCCACCAGCAGGGAGAAGGCAGGGGGTAGGTATCAGCCCCAGCATTTT. This codes for CATSREKAGGRYQPQHF.